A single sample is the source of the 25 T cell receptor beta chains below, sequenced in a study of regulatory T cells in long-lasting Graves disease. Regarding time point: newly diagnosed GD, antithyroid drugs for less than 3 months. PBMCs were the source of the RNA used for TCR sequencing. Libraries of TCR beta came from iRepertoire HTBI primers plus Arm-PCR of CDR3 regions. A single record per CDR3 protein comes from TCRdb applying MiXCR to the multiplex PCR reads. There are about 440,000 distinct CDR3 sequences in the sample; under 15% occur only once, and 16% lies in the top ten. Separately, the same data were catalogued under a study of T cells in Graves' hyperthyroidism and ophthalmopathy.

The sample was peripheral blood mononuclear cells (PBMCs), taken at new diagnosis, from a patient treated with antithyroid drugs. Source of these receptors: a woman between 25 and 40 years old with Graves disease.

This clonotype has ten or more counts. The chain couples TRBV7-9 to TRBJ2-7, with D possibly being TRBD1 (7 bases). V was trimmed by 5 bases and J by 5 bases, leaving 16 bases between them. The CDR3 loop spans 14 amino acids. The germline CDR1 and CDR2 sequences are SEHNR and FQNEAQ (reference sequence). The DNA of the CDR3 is TGTGCCAGCAGCCACGGGCAGGGGGAGGACGAGCAGTACTTC. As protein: CASSHGQGEDEQYF.

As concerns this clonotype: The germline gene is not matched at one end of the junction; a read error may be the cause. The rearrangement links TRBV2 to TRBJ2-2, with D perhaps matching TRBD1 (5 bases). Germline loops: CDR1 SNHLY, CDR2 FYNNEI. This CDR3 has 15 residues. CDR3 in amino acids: CAGSSEWRQGGELFF. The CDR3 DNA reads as TGTGCCGGCAGTTCCGAGTGGCGGCAGGGCGGGGAGCTGTTTTTT. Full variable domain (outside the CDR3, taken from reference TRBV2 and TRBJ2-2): EPEVTQTPSHQVTQMGQEVILRCVPISNHLYFYWYRQILGQKVEFLVSFYNNEISEKSEIFDDQFSVERPDGSNFTLKIRSTKLEDSAMYFCAGSSEWRQGGELFFGEGSRLTVL.

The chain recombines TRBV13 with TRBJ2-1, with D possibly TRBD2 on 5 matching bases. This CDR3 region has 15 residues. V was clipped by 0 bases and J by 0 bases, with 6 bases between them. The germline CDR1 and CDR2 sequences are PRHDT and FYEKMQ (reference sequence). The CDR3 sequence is CASSLGDYSYNEQFF. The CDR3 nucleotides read TGTGCCAGCAGCTTAGGTGACTACTCCTACAATGAGCAGTTCTTC.

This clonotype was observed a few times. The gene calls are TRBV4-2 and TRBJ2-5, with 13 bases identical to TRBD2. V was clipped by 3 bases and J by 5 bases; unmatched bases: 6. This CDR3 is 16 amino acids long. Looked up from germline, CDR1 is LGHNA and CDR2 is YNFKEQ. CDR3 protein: CASSHRTSGSGETQYF. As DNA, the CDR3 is TGTGCCAGCAGCCATAGGACTAGCGGGAGCGGTGAGACCCAGTACTTC.

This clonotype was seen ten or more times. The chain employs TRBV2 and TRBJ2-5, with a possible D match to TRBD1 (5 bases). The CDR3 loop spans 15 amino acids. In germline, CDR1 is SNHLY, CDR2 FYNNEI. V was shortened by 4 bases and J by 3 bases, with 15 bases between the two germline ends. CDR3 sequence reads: CASSVTGATKETQYF. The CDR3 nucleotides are TGTGCCAGCAGTGTTACAGGCGCTACGAAAGAGACCCAGTACTTC. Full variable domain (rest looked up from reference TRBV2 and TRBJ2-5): EPEVTQTPSHQVTQMGQEVILRCVPISNHLYFYWYRQILGQKVEFLVSFYNNEISEKSEIFDDQFSVERPDGSNFTLKIRSTKLEDSAMYFCASSVTGATKETQYFGPGTRLLVL.

CDR3 sequence: CASSFGIYTEAFF. The CDR3 DNA sequence: TGTGCCAGCAGTTTTGGCATTTACACTGAAGCTTTCTTT. This sequence joins TRBV12-3 or TRBV12-4 and TRBJ1-1, with unresolved D. The V gene lost 3 bases and the J gene lost 3 bases, with 8 bases spanning the gap. The CDR3 runs 13 residues.

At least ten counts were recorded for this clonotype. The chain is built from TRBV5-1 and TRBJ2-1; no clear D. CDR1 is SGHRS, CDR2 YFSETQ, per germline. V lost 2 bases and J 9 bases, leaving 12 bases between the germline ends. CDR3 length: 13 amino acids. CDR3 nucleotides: TGCGCCAGCAGCTTCCCGGAGAGTGGTGAGCAGTTCTTC. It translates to CASSFPESGEQFF.

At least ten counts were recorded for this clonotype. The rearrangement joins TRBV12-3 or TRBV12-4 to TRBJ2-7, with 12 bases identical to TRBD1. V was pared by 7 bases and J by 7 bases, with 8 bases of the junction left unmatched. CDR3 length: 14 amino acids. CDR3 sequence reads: CASTTGQGAEEQYF. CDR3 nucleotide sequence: TGTGCCAGCACCACGGGACAGGGGGCTGAGGAGCAGTACTTC.

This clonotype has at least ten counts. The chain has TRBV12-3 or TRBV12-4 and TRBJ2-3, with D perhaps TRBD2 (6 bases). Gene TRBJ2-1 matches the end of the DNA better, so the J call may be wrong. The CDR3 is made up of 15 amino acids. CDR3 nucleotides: TGTGCCAGCAGCCCCCGGACTAAGCATAGGGGTGAGCAGTTCTTC. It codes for CASSPRTKHRGEQFF.

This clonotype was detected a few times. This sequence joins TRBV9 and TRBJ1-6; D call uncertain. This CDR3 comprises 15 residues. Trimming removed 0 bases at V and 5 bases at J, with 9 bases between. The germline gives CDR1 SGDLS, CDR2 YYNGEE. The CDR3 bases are TGTGCCAGCAGCGTAGTGGCGGCAGATAATTCACCCCTCCACTTT. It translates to CASSVVAADNSPLHF.

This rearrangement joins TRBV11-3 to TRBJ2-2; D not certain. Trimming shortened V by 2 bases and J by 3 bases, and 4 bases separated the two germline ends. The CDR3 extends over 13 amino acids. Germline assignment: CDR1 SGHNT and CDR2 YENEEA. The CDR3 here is CASSLTHTGELFF. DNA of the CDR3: TGTGCCAGCAGCTTAACGCACACCGGGGAGCTGTTTTTT.

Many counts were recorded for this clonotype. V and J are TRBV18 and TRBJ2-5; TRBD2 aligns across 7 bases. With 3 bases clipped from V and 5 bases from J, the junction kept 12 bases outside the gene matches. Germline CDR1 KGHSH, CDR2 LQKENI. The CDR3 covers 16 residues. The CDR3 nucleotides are TGTGCCAGCTCACCGGCCAGCGGGACCTCCTGGGAGACCCAGTACTTC. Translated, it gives CASSPASGTSWETQYF.

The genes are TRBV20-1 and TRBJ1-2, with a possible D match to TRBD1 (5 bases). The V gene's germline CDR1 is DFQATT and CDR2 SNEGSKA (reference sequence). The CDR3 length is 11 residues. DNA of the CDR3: TGCAGCCCAGGAGGGGACTATGGCTACACCTTC. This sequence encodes CSPGGDYGYTF.

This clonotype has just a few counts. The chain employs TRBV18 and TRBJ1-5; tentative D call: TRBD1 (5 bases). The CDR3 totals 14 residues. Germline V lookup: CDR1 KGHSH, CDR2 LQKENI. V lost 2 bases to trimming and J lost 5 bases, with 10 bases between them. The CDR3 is CASSPSGAYQPQHF. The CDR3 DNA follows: TGTGCCAGCTCACCATCCGGGGCTTATCAGCCCCAGCATTTT. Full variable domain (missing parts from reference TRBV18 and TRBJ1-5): NAGVMQNPRHLVRRRGQEARLRCSPMKGHSHVYWYRQLPEEGLKFMVYLQKENIIDESGMPKERFSAEFPKEGPSILRIQQVVRGDSAAYFCASSPSGAYQPQHFGDGTRLSIL.

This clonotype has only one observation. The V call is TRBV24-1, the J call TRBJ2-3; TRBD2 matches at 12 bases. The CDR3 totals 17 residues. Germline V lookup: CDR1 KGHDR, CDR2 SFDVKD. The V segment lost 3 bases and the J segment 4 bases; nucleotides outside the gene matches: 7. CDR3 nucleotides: TGTGCCACCAGTGATCCAACTGGGACTAGCGGGTCAGATACGCAGTATTTT. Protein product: CATSDPTGTSGSDTQYF.

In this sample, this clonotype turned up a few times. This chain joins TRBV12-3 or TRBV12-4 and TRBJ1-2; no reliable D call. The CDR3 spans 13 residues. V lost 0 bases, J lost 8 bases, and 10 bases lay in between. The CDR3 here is CASSLAPAGGYTF. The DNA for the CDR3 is TGTGCCAGCAGTTTAGCCCCGGCCGGCGGCTACACCTTC.

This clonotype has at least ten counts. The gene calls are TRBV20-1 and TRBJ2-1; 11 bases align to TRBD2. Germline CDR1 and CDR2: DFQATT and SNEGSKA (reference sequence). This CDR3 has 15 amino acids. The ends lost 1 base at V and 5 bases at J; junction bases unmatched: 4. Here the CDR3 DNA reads TGCAGTGCTAGAGTTTTAGCGGGGGGGGACAATGAGCAGTTCTTC. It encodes CSARVLAGGDNEQFF.

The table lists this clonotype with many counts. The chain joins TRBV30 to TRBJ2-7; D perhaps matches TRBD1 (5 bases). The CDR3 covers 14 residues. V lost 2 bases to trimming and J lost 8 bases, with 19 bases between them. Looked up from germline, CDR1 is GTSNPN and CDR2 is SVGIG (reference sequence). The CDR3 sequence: CAWSPSSRVKKQYF. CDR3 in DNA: TGTGCCTGGAGTCCCTCGAGCAGGGTCAAGAAGCAGTACTTC.

The CDR3 sequence: CASTQGLGGNEQFF. CDR3 coding DNA: TGTGCCAGCACCCAGGGACTAGGCGGCAATGAGCAGTTCTTC. The chain carries TRBV5-4 and TRBJ2-5; 8 nucleotides line up with TRBD2. The DNA end is a closer match to TRBJ2-1, so the J assignment may be wrong. The CDR3 covers 14 residues. The germline V gene encodes CDR1 SGHNT and CDR2 YYREEE (reference sequence).

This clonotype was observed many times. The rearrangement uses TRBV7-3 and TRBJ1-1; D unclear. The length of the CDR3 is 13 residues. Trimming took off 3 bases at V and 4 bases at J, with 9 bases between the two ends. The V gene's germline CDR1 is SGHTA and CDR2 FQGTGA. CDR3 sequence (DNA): TGTGCCAGCAGCTTGTGGGCCGGCACTGAAGCTTTCTTT. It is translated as CASSLWAGTEAFF.

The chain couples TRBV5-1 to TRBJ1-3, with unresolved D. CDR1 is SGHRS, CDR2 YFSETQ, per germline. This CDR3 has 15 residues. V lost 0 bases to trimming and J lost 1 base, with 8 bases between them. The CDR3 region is CASSLVGSSGNTIYF. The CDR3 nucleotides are TGCGCCAGCAGCTTGGTCGGGAGTTCTGGAAACACCATATATTTT.

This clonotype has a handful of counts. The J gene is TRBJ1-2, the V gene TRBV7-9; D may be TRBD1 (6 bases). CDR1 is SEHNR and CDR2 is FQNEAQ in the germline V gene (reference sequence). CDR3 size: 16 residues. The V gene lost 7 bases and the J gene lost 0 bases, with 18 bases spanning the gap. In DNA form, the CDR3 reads TGTGCCAGCATCAAATCAGGGGCCGGAGCTAACTATGGCTACACCTTC. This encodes CASIKSGAGANYGYTF.

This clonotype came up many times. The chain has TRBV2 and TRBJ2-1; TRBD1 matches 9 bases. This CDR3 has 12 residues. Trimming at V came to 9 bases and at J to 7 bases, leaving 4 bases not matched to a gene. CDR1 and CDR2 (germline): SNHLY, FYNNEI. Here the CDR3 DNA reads TGTGCCAGACAGGGGGCGGGTAATGAGCAGTTCTTC. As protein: CARQGAGNEQFF.

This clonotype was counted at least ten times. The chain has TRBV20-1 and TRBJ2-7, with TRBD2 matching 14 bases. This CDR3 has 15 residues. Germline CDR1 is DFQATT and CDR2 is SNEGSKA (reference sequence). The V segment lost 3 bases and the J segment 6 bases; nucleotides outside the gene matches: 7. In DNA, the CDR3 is TGCAGTGCTAGTGCGACCGGGACTAGCGGGAGCGAGCAGTACTTC. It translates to CSASATGTSGSEQYF.

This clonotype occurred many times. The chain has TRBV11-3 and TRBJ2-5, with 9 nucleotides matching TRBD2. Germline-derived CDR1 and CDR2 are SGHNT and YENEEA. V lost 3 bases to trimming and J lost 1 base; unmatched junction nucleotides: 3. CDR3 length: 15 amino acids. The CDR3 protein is CASSLASGIQETQYF. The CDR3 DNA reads TGTGCCAGCAGCTTGGCTAGCGGGATCCAAGAGACCCAGTACTTC.